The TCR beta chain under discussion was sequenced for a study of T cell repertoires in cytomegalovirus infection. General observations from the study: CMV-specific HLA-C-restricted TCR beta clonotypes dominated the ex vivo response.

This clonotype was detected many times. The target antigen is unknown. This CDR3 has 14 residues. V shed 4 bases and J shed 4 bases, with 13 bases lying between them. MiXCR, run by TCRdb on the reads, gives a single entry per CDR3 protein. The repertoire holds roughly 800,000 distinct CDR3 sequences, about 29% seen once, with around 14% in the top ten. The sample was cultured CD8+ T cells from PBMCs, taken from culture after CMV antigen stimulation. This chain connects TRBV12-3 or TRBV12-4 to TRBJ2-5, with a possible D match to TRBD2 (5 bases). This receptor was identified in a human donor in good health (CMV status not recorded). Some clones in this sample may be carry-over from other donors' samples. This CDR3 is CASSSTRRGETQYF. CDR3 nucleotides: TGTGCCAGCAGTTCCACTAGACGGGGAGAGACCCAGTACTTC.